This TCR beta chain emerged from a study of T cells in women clearing cervical HPV infection. General observations from the study: CIN3+ cases had significantly higher TCR repertoire richness than controls, but evenness did not differ.

Genomic DNA, averaging roughly 1,200 ng per sample, yielded TCR beta CDR3 via immunoSEQ. Generated by immunoSEQ multiplex PCR, the TCRdb table keeps only in-frame clones and is missing some. The table counts tens of thousands of clones; approximately 1% lies in the top ten. On this clone itself: No antigen is known for it.

Sequenced sample: blood buffy coat. This sequence originates from a woman between 18 and 70 years old with a cervical HPV16 infection that either progressed to CIN3+ or cleared (not recorded which).

CDR3 in amino acids: CASSLESTGGSYNEQFF. The covered CDR3 bases are TGCGCCAGCAGCTTGGAAAGTACGGGGGGCTCCTACAATGAG. The V gene is TRBV5-1, the J gene TRBJ2-1; 7 bases match TRBD2. The CDR3 end falls 3 residues outside the read, so it is completed with the germline J gene. This CDR3 comprises 17 residues. V was pared by 0 bases and J by 0 bases, with 6 bases of the junction left unmatched. Germline CDR1 and CDR2: SGHRS and YFSETQ.